The 3 T cell receptor beta chains listed next were all sequenced from one sample in a study of blood T cell repertoires in COVID-19. This table comes from immunoSEQ multiplex PCR, and its TCRdb copy is limited to in-frame clones, with some not included. The sample yields under 500,000 clones, around 88% seen once. Sequencing was done on a sample of peripheral blood. Receptors were obtained from a woman younger than 45 with acute or convalescent COVID-19.

The chain recombines TRBV19 with TRBJ1-2; D is unclear. The CDR3 totals 13 residues. CDR1 LNHDA and CDR2 SQIVND come from the germline V gene (reference sequence). V lost 8 bases, J lost 0 bases, and 10 bases lay in between. The CDR3 coding sequence is TGTGCCAGTTCCCCCCGTTCTAACTATGGCTACACCTTC. Amino acids: CASSPRSNYGYTF.

CDR3 sequence reads: CASSSGGEGGDTQYF. The DNA for the CDR3 is TGTGCCAGCAGTTCCGGGGGGGAGGGGGGGGATACGCAGTATTTT. The J gene is TRBJ2-3, the V gene TRBV28; 8 bases fit TRBD2. The length of the CDR3 is 15 residues. Germline V gives CDR1 MDHEN, CDR2 SYDVKM. V shed 4 bases and J 6 bases; nucleotides not matched to a gene: 9. Full variable domain (missing parts from reference TRBV28 and TRBJ2-3): DVKVTQSSRYLVKRTGEKVFLECVQDMDHENMFWYRQDPGLGLRLIYFSYDVKMKEKGDIPEGYSVSREKKERFSLILESASTNQTSMYLCASSSGGEGGDTQYFGPGTRLTVL.

The chain recombines TRBV6-5 with TRBJ2-1, with D perhaps matching TRBD1 (5 bases). V was cut by 6 bases and J by 0 bases, with 12 bases left in between. The CDR3 runs to 15 residues. Germline CDR1 MNHEY, CDR2 SVGAGI. CDR3 in amino acids: CASSRLGVSYNEQFF. The CDR3 nucleotides read TGTGCCAGCAGCCGTCTAGGGGTCTCCTACAATGAGCAGTTCTTC.